This TCR beta chain was documented in a study of Tregs in tolerant kidney transplant recipients. V dropped 7 bases and J dropped 7; count of bases not matched to a gene: 9. The CDR3 runs 15 residues. CDR1 SNHLY and CDR2 FYNNEI come from the germline V gene. Study findings and constraints: No direct test of biological reproducibility was done here.

CD4+CD25+CD127- Tregs, CD4+CD25- non-Tregs, CD4 and CD8 cells were sorted. Remarks on this clone: Its target is unknown.

Repertoires were generated with immunoSEQ multiplex PCR, while TCRdb's copy carries only in-frame clones and drops some. The data hold under 300,000 clones, with about 80% observed a single time. Material for sequencing was CD4+ T cells from blood. The clonotype comes from a human donor in good health. The chain links TRBV2 to TRBJ2-7, with 14 bases matching TRBD2. CDR3 nucleotide sequence: TGTGCCAGCACCCTACAGGGACTAGCGGGAGATGAGCAGTACTTC. Its protein is CASTLQGLAGDEQYF.